The 28 T cell receptor beta chains listed next were all sequenced from one sample in a study of shared T cell receptors in the human thymus. Only in-frame clones appear in the TCRdb table, and some are missing; sequencing was by immunoSEQ multiplex PCR. Counted here are hundreds of thousands of clones, 70% to 90% occurring once; the ten biggest clones make up roughly 0.0086%. These data were likewise used in another study, on human thymus T cells.

The sample comprised thymocytes. Receptors were obtained from a boy in the first two years of life with a congenital heart defect.

The J gene is TRBJ2-1, the V gene TRBV6-1; D ambiguous. The length of the CDR3 is 12 residues. CDR1 is MNHNS, CDR2 SASEGT, per germline. Trimming removed 5 bases at V and 7 bases at J, with 9 bases between. CDR3 DNA sequence: TGTGCCAGCAGTCCCCTTTCGAATGAGCAGTTCTTC. It codes for CASSPLSNEQFF.

This clone came up once. This chain links TRBV29-1 with TRBJ1-2; D perhaps matches TRBD1 (5 bases). Trimming left V 2 bases short and J 1 base short, with 8 bases between. The CDR3 spans 13 residues. Germline V gene data show CDR1 as SQVTM and CDR2 as ANQGSEA. CDR3 sequence reads: CSVERGGNYGYTF. For the CDR3, the DNA is TGCAGCGTTGAAAGGGGCGGTAACTATGGCTACACCTTC.

V usage is TRBV5-1 and J usage is TRBJ2-5; D is ambiguous. With 4 bases removed from V and 1 base from J, the gap between germline ends came to 2 bases. Germline CDR1 reads SGHRS; CDR2 reads YFSETQ. The CDR3 has 11 amino acids. CDR3 loop: CASSRQETQYF. The CDR3 DNA reads as TGCGCCAGCAGCCGCCAAGAGACCCAGTACTTC.

The rearrangement joins TRBV11-2 to TRBJ2-5, with no clear D. The V gene's germline CDR1 is SGHAT and CDR2 FQNNGV. Trimming shortened V by 5 bases and J by 5 bases, and 6 bases separated the two germline ends. This CDR3 is built from 11 residues. The CDR3 DNA follows: TGTGCCAGCAGCGCCGAGGAGACCCAGTACTTC. Amino acids: CASSAEETQYF.

In this sample, this clone turned up once. The J gene is TRBJ2-3, the V gene TRBV28, with TRBD2 as a possible D gene (6 bases). V was cut by 8 bases and J by 4 bases, with 16 bases left in between. The CDR3 runs to 14 residues. CDR1 is MDHEN and CDR2 is SYDVKM in the germline V gene. CDR3 in DNA: TGTGCCAGCCTCCCCGGAGCGGGCGCAGATACGCAGTATTTT. Translation: CASLPGAGADTQYF.

This clone has a handful of counts. The V gene is TRBV19, the J gene TRBJ1-5; D gene uncertain. There are 14 residues in the CDR3. Germline CDR1 reads LNHDA; CDR2 reads SQIVND (reference sequence). The V end lost 3 bases, the J end lost 2 bases, and 8 bases lay between the germline ends. The CDR3 here is CASSMGEGNQPQHF. The CDR3 DNA reads as TGTGCCAGTAGTATGGGTGAGGGCAATCAGCCCCAGCATTTT.

This chain connects TRBV11-2 to TRBJ2-3, with 13 bases fitting TRBD2. After removal of 5 bases from V and 2 bases from J, the junction contained 7 bases not matched to a gene. The CDR3 spans 17 residues. Germline CDR1 and CDR2: SGHAT and FQNNGV. The CDR3 DNA sequence: TGTGCCAGCAGCGTACCGGGACTAGCGGGGCCCACAGATACGCAGTATTTT. The encoded protein is CASSVPGLAGPTDTQYF.

The gene calls are TRBV2 and TRBJ1-1, with D uncertain. The CDR3 loop spans 13 amino acids. Trimming removed 11 bases at V and 3 bases at J, with 16 bases between. CDR1 SNHLY and CDR2 FYNNEI come from the germline V gene. CDR3 sequence (DNA): TGTGCCTGCCCAACGGGGATGGACACTGAAGCTTTCTTT. This gives the protein CACPTGMDTEAFF.

The chain is built from TRBV28 and TRBJ1-5, with D uncertain. The CDR3 length is 18 residues. Germline V gene data show CDR1 as MDHEN and CDR2 as SYDVKM. The germline V and J ends were trimmed by 6 bases and 5 bases, with 26 bases remaining between them. Written as DNA, the CDR3 is TGTGCCAGCAGAACTGGTCCACCCCGCTTACTTCGATATCAGCCCCAGCATTTT. Translating gives CASRTGPPRLLRYQPQHF.

CDR3 bases: TGTGCCACCAGCATTCCTCCCGGGACAGGGGGCCCTGAAGCTTTCTTT. Translated: CATSIPPGTGGPEAFF. V is TRBV15 and J is TRBJ1-1, with TRBD1 identical over 12 bases. The junction had 9 bases not matched to a gene; V was cut back by 4 bases and J by 6 bases. The CDR3 consists of 16 residues. Germline CDR1 reads LNHNV; CDR2 reads YYDKDF (reference sequence). Based on the CDR3 plus reference TRBV15 and TRBJ1-1, the full variable domain is DAMVIQNPRYQVTQFGKPVTLSCSQTLNHNVMYWYQQKSSQAPKLLFHYYDKDFNNEADTPDNFQSRRPNTSFCFLDIRSPGLGDTAMYLCATSIPPGTGGPEAFFGQGTRLTVV.

This clone was seen a few times. This chain joins TRBV6-5 and TRBJ2-1, with TRBD2 matching 10 bases. In germline, CDR1 is MNHEY, CDR2 SVGAGI. Trimming cost V 6 bases and J 8 bases; bases outside gene matches: 10. The CDR3 spans 15 residues. CDR3 region: CASRVGTSVRDEQFF. The CDR3 region has the DNA TGTGCCAGCAGGGTCGGGACTAGCGTACGAGATGAGCAGTTCTTC.

The V gene is TRBV10-1, the J gene TRBJ2-7; TRBD2 agrees at 8 bases. CDR1 and CDR2 (germline): WNHNN, SYGVQD (reference sequence). J was trimmed by 8 bases and V by 3 bases; bases with no gene match: 12. This CDR3 comprises 15 residues. The CDR3, as DNA: TGCGCCAGCAGTGATGAAGCGGGAGAAGTTTGGAAGCAGTACTTC. It translates to CASSDEAGEVWKQYF.

V and J are TRBV29-1 and TRBJ2-1; 9 bases map to TRBD2. The V gene's germline CDR1 is SQVTM and CDR2 ANQGSEA. The CDR3 spans 15 residues. V trimming: 3 bases; J trimming: 6 bases; junction bases outside the gene matches: 9. The CDR3 nucleotides read TGCAGCGTTGAGGGGAGGCGGGGGGGCGTCAATGAGCAGTTCTTC. This sequence encodes CSVEGRRGGVNEQFF.

This clone has just a few counts. The chain is built from TRBV5-6 and TRBJ2-7, with 11 bases identical to TRBD2. This CDR3 is built from 17 residues. The V segment lost 4 bases and the J segment 2 bases; nucleotides outside the gene matches: 11. From germline, CDR1 is SGHDT and CDR2 YYEEEE. The CDR3 here is CASSLRTSGQRAYEQYF. The CDR3 nucleotides are TGTGCCAGCAGCCTCAGGACTAGCGGGCAACGGGCCTACGAGCAGTACTTC.

The chain has TRBV12-5 and TRBJ1-1; maybe TRBD1 (6 bases). This CDR3 is 14 amino acids long. The germline V gene has CDR1 LGHNT and CDR2 FRNRAP. Between the trimmed V and J ends, which lost 5 bases and 4 bases, there was a span of 14 bases. CDR3 in amino acids: CASGSPGEGTEAFF. The CDR3 nucleotides read TGTGCTAGTGGTAGCCCAGGGGAGGGCACTGAAGCTTTCTTT.

The rearrangement joins TRBV9 to TRBJ2-2, with 9 bases matching TRBD2. Germline values: CDR1 SGDLS, CDR2 YYNGEE. Losses at the gene ends were 0 bases for V and 5 bases for J; bases not matched to a gene: 14. The CDR3 consists of 19 residues. The DNA for the CDR3 is TGTGCCAGCAGCGTAGATGAACCCCAGCGGGGGGTCCGAACCGGGGAGCTGTTTTTT. Translation: CASSVDEPQRGVRTGELFF.

The chain couples TRBV13 to TRBJ2-7; D remains unclear. Germline V lookup: CDR1 PRHDT, CDR2 FYEKMQ (reference sequence). The ends were cut back, 5 bases at V and 0 bases at J, with 5 bases in the middle. The CDR3 extends over 12 amino acids. The CDR3 sequence is CASSQDSYEQYF. The CDR3 DNA reads as TGTGCCAGCAGCCAGGACTCCTACGAGCAGTACTTC.

V gene TRBV19 combines with J gene TRBJ2-7, with a weak D call TRBD1 (5 bases). V was trimmed by 5 bases and J by 5 bases, leaving 22 bases between them. The CDR3 covers 16 residues. Germline V lookup: CDR1 LNHDA, CDR2 SQIVND (reference sequence). The CDR3, as DNA: TGTGCCAGTAGTCCGAGACGACAGTCACCTCTCGACGAGCAGTACTTC. It specifies CASSPRRQSPLDEQYF.

V is TRBV7-2 and J is TRBJ1-4; 10 nucleotides align to TRBD1. V gave up 3 bases and J gave up 7 bases; unmatched junction bases: 5. This CDR3 contains 15 residues. Germline CDR1 and CDR2: SGHTA and FQGNSA. CDR3 in DNA: TGTGCCAGCAGCTTCGACAGGGGGCGTAGTGAAAAACTGTTTTTT. It encodes CASSFDRGRSEKLFF. Variable domain in full (rest from reference TRBV7-2 and TRBJ1-4): GAGVSQSPSNKVTEKGKDVELRCDPISGHTALYWYRQSLGQGLEFLIYFQGNSAPDKSGLPSDRFSAERTGGSVSTLTIQRTQQEDSAVYLCASSFDRGRSEKLFFGSGTQLSVL.

J is TRBJ1-1 and V is TRBV7-9, with 8 nucleotides matching TRBD1. J gave up 2 bases and V 5 bases, and 10 bases lay outside the gene matches. In germline, CDR1 is SEHNR, CDR2 FQNEAQ (reference sequence). The CDR3 spans 16 residues. The CDR3 is CASSLGTGQGNTEAFF. As DNA, the CDR3 is TGTGCCAGCAGCCTAGGAACCGGACAGGGAAACACTGAAGCTTTCTTT.

The chain joins TRBV9 to TRBJ2-2, with TRBD1 identical over 7 bases. The CDR3 extends over 17 amino acids. The junction had 11 bases not matched to a gene; V was cut back by 4 bases and J by 2 bases. CDR1 is SGDLS, CDR2 YYNGEE, per germline. The CDR3 is CASSPRPWDSNTGELFF. The CDR3 DNA follows: TGTGCCAGCAGCCCCCGACCCTGGGACAGCAACACCGGGGAGCTGTTTTTT.

This clone was detected only once. The J gene is TRBJ1-1, the V gene TRBV2, with D possibly matching TRBD1 (6 bases). The CDR3 runs to 15 residues. Trimming cost V 6 bases and J 1 base, with 15 bases left between them. CDR1 is SNHLY, CDR2 FYNNEI, per germline. DNA of the CDR3: TGTGCCAGCAGAGACCCCGGGACAAAGAACACTGAAGCTTTCTTT. Its translation is CASRDPGTKNTEAFF.

This chain connects TRBV4-2 to TRBJ2-5; 9 bases match TRBD2. The ends lost 3 bases at V and 3 bases at J; junction bases unmatched: 11. The CDR3 extends over 17 amino acids. Germline lookup yields CDR1 LGHNA and CDR2 YNFKEQ. The CDR3 DNA reads TGTGCCAGCAGCCACCTGACTAGCGGACAAGGTGAAGAGACCCAGTACTTC. Its protein product is CASSHLTSGQGEETQYF.

With regard to this clone: Sequence at one end of the junction differs from germline and may be a read error. The V gene is TRBV30, the J gene TRBJ2-7; 9 bases are shared with TRBD1. Germline CDR1 reads GTSNPN; CDR2 reads SVGIG (reference sequence). This CDR3 has 12 residues. The CDR3 loop is CAWSPSLTGGGF. The DNA for the CDR3 is TGTGCCTGGAGTCCTTCCCTGACAGGGGGAGGCTTC.

The chain has TRBV6-5 and TRBJ2-5; D gene unclear. Germline V gives CDR1 MNHEY, CDR2 SVGAGI. CDR3 length: 13 residues. V lost 2 bases and J 5 bases, leaving 9 bases between the germline ends. CDR3 DNA: TGTGCCAGCAGTTACCGAGGCCGGGAGACCCAGTACTTC. Residues: CASSYRGRETQYF.

The V call is TRBV5-1, the J call TRBJ2-1; D is undetermined. This CDR3 comprises 11 residues. Germline values: CDR1 SGHRS, CDR2 YFSETQ. V was clipped by 4 bases and J by 10 bases, with 9 bases between them. This CDR3 is CASSALEEQFF. In DNA, the CDR3 is TGCGCCAGCAGCGCTCTAGAAGAGCAGTTCTTC.

The chain has TRBV5-1 and TRBJ2-7; 10 positions agree with TRBD2. Trimming took 6 bases from V and 4 from J; bases not matched to a gene: 13. Germline V gives CDR1 SGHRS, CDR2 YFSETQ. CDR3 length equals 16 residues. This CDR3 is CASKLSGGAMGYEQYF. DNA of the CDR3: TGCGCCAGCAAGTTGAGCGGGGGGGCGATGGGTTACGAGCAGTACTTC.

The V gene is TRBV28, the J gene TRBJ2-4; D is perhaps TRBD1 (6 bases). Germline-derived CDR1 and CDR2 are MDHEN and SYDVKM. This CDR3 is 18 amino acids long. The V end lost 0 bases, the J end lost 1 base, and 16 bases lay between the germline ends. CDR3 loop: CASSLCIGGQGAKNIQYF. In DNA, the CDR3 is TGTGCCAGCAGTTTATGCATTGGGGGTCAGGGGGCCAAAAACATTCAGTACTTC.